The present TCR beta chain was sequenced within a study of identical twins. At least ten counts were recorded for this clonotype. The CDR3 has 14 amino acids. V was trimmed by 2 bases and J by 8 bases, leaving 13 bases between them. Germline loops: CDR1 SGHTA, CDR2 FQGNSA. Each CDR3 protein gets one entry after TCRdb re-called the 5' RACE reads with MiXCR. The table includes about 690,000 distinct CDR3 sequences, over 5% detected once. The TCR originated in a man in his late teens or twenties in good health. The chain joins TRBV7-2 to TRBJ2-1, with unresolved D. The source material was naive T cells sorted from blood. The CDR3 sequence: CASSLRRSPHEQFF. DNA of the CDR3: TGTGCCAGCAGCTTACGACGGTCTCCCCATGAGCAGTTCTTC.